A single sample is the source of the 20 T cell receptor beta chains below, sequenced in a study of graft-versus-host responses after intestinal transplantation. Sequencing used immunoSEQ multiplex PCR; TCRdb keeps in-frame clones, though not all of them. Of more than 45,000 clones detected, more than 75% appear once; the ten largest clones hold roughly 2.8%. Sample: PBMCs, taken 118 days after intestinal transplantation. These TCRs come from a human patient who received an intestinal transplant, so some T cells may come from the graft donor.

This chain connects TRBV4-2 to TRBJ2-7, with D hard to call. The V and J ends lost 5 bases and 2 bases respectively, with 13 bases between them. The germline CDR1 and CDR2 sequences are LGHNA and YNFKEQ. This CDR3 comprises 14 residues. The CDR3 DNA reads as TGTGCCAGCAGCGAACCTTCTAGAGCCTACGAGCAGTACTTC. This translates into CASSEPSRAYEQYF.

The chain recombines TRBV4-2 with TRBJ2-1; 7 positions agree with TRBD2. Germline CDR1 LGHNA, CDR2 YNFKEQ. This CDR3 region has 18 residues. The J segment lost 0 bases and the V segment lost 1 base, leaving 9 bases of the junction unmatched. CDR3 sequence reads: CASSQGSSGATSYNEQFF. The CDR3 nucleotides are TGTGCCAGCAGCCAAGGATCTAGCGGAGCGACCTCCTACAATGAGCAGTTCTTC.

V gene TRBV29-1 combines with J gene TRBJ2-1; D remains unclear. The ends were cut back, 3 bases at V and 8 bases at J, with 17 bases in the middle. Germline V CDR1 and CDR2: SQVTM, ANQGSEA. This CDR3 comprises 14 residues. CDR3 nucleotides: TGCAGCGTTGACGACCTTGACTTTTTGGATGAGCAGTTCTTC. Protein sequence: CSVDDLDFLDEQFF.

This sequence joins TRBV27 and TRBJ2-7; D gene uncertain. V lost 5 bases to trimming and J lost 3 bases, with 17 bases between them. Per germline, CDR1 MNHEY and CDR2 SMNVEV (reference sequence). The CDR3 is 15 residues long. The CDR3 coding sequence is TGTGCCAGCAGTCCCCGAGTAGGGCAGGTCTACGAGCAGTACTTC. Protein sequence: CASSPRVGQVYEQYF.

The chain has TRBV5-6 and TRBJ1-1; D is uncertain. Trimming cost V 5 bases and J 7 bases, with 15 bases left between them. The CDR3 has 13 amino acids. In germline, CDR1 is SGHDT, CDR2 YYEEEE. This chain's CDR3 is CASRPSGSLEAFF. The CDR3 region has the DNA TGTGCCAGCAGACCCTCGGGAAGTCTTGAAGCTTTCTTT.

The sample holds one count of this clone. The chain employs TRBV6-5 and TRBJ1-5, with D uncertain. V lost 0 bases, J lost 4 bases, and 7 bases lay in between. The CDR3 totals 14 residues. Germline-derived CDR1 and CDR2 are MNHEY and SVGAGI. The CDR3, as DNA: TGTGCCAGCAGTTACTCTGGGCTTAATCAGCCCCAGCATTTT. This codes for CASSYSGLNQPQHF.

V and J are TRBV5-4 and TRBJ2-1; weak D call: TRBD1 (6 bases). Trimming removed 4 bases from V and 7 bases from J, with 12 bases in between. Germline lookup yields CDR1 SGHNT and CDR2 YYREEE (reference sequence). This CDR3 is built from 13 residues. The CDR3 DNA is TGTGCCAGCAGCCCGAGGACAGATAATGAGCAGTTCTTC. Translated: CASSPRTDNEQFF. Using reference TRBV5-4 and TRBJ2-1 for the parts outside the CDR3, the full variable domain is ETGVTQSPTHLIKTRGQQVTLRCSSQSGHNTVSWYQQALGQGPQFIFQYYREEENGRGNFPPRFSGLQFPNYSSELNVNALELDDSALYLCASSPRTDNEQFFGPGTRLTVL.

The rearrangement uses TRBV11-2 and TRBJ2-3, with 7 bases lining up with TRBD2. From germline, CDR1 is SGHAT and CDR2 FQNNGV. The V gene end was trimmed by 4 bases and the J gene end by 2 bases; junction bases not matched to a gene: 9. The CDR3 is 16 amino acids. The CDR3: CASSSPRREITDTQYF. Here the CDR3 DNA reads TGTGCCAGCAGCTCCCCCCGGCGGGAGATCACAGATACGCAGTATTTT.

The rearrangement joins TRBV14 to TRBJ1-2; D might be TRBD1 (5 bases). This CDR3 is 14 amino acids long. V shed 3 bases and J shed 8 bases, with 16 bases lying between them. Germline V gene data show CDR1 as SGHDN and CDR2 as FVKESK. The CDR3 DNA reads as TGTGCCAGCAGCCACCCGGACAAACCGAGGGGCTACACCTTC. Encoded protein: CASSHPDKPRGYTF.

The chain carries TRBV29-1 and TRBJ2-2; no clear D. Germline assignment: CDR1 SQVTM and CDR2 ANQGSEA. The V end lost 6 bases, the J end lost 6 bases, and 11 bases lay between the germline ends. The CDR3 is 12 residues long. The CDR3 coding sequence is TGCAGCGTCGCAACGTGGTCCGGGGAGCTGTTTTTT. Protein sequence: CSVATWSGELFF.

For the CDR3, the DNA is TGCGCCAGCAGCAAAGGGGGGTTGGGCTACACCTTC. Translating it yields CASSKGGLGYTF. This sequence joins TRBV4-1 and TRBJ1-2; D might be TRBD1 (6 bases). Germline V gene lookup returns CDR1 MGHRA and CDR2 YSYEKL. The ends were cut back, 5 bases at V and 8 bases at J, with 12 bases in the middle. The CDR3 covers 12 residues.

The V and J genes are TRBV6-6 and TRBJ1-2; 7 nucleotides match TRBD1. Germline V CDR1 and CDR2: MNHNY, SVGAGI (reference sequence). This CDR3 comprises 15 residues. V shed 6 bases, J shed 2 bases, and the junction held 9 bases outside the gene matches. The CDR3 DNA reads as TGTGCCAGCAGCTCCCCGGGACAGCTAAACTATGGCTACACCTTC. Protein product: CASSSPGQLNYGYTF.

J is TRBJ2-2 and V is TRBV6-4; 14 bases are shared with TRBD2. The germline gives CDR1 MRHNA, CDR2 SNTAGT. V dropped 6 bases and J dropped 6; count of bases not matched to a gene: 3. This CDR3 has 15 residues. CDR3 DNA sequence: TGTGCCAGCAGGGGGACTAGCGGGAGTCCCGGGGAGCTGTTTTTT. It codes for CASRGTSGSPGELFF.

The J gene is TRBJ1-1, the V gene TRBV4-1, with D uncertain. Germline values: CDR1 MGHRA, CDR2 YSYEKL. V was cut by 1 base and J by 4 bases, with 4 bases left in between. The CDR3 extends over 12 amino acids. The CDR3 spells CASSQVGTEAFF. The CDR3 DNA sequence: TGCGCCAGCAGCCAAGTTGGCACTGAAGCTTTCTTT.

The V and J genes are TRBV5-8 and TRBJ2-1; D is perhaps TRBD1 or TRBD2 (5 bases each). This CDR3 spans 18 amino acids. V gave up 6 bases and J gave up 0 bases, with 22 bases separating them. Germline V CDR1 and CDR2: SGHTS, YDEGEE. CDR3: CASKPSEPGPSSYNEQFF. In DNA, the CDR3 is TGTGCCAGCAAACCTTCTGAGCCGGGGCCGAGCTCCTACAATGAGCAGTTCTTC.

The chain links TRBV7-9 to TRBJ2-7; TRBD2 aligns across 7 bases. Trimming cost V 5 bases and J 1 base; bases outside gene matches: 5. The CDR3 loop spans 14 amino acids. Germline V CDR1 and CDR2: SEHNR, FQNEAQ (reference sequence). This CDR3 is CASSQPGLSYEQYF. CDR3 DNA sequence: TGTGCCAGCAGCCAGCCGGGACTATCCTACGAGCAGTACTTC.

CDR3 residues: CASSLGQYQETQYF. Here the CDR3 DNA reads TGTGCCAGCAGCTTAGGACAGTACCAAGAGACCCAGTACTTC. The J gene is TRBJ2-5, the V gene TRBV7-9, with D tentatively TRBD1 (5 bases). Germline lookup yields CDR1 SEHNR and CDR2 FQNEAQ (reference sequence). The CDR3 sequence is 14 residues long. Trimming removed 1 base from V and 0 bases from J, with 6 bases in between. The whole variable domain, remainder taken from reference TRBV7-9 and TRBJ2-5, is DTGVSQNPRHKITKRGQNVTFRCDPISEHNRLYWYRQTLGQGPEFLTYFQNEAQLEKSRLLSDRFSAERPKGSFSTLEIQRTEQGDSAMYLCASSLGQYQETQYFGPGTRLLVL.

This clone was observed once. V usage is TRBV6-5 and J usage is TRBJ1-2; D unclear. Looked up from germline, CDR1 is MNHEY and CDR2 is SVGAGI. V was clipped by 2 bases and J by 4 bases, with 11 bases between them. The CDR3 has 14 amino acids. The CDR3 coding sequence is TGTGCCAGCAGTTACAATGGGGATCCCTATGGCTACACCTTC. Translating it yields CASSYNGDPYGYTF.

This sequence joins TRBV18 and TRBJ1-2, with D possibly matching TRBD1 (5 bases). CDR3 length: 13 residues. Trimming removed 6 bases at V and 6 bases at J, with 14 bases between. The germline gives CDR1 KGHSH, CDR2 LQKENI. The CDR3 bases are TGTGCCAGCTCGCCCGGGGGGGAAAATGGCTACACCTTC. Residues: CASSPGGENGYTF.

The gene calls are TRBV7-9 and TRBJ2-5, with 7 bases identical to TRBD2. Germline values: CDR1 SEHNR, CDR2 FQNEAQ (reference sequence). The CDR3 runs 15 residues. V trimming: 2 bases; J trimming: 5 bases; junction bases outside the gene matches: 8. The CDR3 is CASSLRAGDRETQYF. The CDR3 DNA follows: TGTGCCAGCAGCTTAAGGGCGGGGGATCGGGAGACCCAGTACTTC.